This TCR beta chain was captured by sequencing in a study of T-cell reconstitution after alpha-beta-depleted transplantation in children. Molecular barcoding with unique molecular identifiers was used for the TCRbeta library. MiXCR, applied by TCRdb to the PCR reads, yields one record per CDR3 protein. The sample records hundreds of thousands of distinct CDR3 sequences, more than 10% being singletons. A few counts support this clonotype. Trimming removed 0 bases at V and 4 bases at J, with 16 bases between. The CDR3 sequence is 16 residues long. The germline gives CDR1 DFQATT, CDR2 SNEGSKA (reference sequence).

This specimen was PBMCs, taken from the stem cell graft. This chain joins TRBV20-1 and TRBJ2-1, with a weak D call TRBD2 (6 bases). The sequence was obtained from a human donor who donated a stem cell graft to a child with Fanconi anemia. As DNA, the CDR3 is TGCAGTGCTAGAGATTTTGGAGCGGGCGTTTACAATGAGCAGTTCTTC. Translated: CSARDFGAGVYNEQFF.